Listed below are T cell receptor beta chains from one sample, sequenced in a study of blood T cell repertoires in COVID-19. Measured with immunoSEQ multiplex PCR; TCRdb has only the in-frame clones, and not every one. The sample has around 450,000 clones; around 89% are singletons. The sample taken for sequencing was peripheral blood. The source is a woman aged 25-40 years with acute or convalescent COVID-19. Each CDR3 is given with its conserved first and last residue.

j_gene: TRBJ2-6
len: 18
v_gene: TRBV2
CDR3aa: CASIGGGQDVSGANVLTF

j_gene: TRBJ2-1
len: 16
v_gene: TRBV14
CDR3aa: CASSRFSGGTYNEQFF

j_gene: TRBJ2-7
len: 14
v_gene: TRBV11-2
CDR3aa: CASSWGQGAWEQYF

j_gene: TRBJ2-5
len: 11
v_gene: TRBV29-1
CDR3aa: CSVVTEETQYF

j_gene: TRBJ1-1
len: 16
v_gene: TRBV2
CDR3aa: CASSEAGTGRRTEAFF

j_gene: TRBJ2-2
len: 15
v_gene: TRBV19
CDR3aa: CASSWWQGGTGELFF

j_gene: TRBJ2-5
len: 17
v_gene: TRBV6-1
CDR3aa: CASSKGTGDLTQETQYF

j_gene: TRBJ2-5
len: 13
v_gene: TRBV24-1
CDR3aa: CATSPGGAETQYF

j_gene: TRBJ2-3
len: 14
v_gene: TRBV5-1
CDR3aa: CASSFGTEGDTQYF

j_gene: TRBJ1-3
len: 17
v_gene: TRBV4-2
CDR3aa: CASSQDSGPNSGNTIYF

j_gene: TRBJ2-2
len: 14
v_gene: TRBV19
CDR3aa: CASRGRANTGELFF

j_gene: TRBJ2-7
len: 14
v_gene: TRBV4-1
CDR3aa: CASSQGPQGGEQYF

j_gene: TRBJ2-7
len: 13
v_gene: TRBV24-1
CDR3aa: CATSETDSYEQYF

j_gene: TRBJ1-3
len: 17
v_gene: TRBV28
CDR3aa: CASSLLFSGFGGNTIYF

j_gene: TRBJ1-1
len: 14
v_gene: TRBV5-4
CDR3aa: CASSGGTVNTEAFF

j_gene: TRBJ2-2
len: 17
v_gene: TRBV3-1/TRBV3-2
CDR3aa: CASSQVRLAGTTGELFF

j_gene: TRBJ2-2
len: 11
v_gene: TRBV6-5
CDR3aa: CASTTTGELFF

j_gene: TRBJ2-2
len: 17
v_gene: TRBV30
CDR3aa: CAWSVEIGGSYTGELFF

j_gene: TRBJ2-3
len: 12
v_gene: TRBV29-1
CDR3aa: CSIQSSTDTQYF

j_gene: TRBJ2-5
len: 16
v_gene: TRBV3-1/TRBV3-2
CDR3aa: CASSQLLAGGGETQYF